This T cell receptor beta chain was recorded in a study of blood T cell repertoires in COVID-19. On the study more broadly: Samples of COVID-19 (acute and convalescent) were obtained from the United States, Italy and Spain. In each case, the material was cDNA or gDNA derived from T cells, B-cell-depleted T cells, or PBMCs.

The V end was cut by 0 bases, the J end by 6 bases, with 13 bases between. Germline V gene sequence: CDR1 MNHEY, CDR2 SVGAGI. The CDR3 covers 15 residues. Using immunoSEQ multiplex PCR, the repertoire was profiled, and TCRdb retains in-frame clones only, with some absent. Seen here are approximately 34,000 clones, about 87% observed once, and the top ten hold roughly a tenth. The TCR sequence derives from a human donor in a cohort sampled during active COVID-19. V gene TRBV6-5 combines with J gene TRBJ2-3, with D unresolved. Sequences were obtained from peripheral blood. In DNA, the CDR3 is TGTGCCAGCAGTTACTCGATACTCGCTGCGGATACGCAGTATTTT. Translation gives CASSYSILAADTQYF.